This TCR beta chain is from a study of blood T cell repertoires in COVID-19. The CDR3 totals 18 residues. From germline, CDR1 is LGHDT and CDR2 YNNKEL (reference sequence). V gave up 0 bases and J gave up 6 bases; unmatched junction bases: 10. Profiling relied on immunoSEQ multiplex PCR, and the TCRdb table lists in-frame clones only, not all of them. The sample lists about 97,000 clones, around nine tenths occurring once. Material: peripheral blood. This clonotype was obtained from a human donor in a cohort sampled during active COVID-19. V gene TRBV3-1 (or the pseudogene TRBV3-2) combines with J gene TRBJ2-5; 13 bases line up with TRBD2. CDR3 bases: TGTGCCAGCAGCCAAGATAGGAGTGGACTAGCGGGAGTGCAGACCCAGTACTTC. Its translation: CASSQDRSGLAGVQTQYF.